The following is a TCR beta chain sequence with its context. The data were obtained in a study of shared T cell receptors in the human thymus. Assay: immunoSEQ multiplex PCR; the TCRdb copy retains only in-frame clones and omits some. Among 450,000 to 650,000 clones listed, approximately 78% were seen once. Germline lookup yields CDR1 GTSNPN and CDR2 SVGIG (reference sequence). The CDR3 is made up of 15 amino acids. The V gene lost 4 bases and the J gene lost 0 bases, with 15 bases spanning the gap. These same records also appear under a second study, on human thymus T cells. That investigation notes: Samples came from healthy Finnish infants during open corrective cardiac surgery. Thymus tissue for the work was resected from patients undergoing corrective heart surgery. Related research described strongly overlapping thymic repertoires in unrelated people.

The rearrangement uses TRBV30 and TRBJ1-1, with a weak D call TRBD1 (5 bases). The sample taken for sequencing was thymocytes. This sequence was found in a boy less than two years old with a congenital heart defect. CDR3 bases: TGTGCCTGGACCTCAGGGAATTTCATGAACACTGAAGCTTTCTTT. The encoded protein is CAWTSGNFMNTEAFF. The variable domain in full, completed from reference TRBV30 and TRBJ1-1, reads SQTIHQWPATLVQPVGSPLSLECTVEGTSNPNLYWYRQAAGRGLQLLFYSVGIGQISSEVPQNLSASRPQDRQFILSSKKLLLSDSGFYLCAWTSGNFMNTEAFFGQGTRLTVV.